This T cell receptor beta chain was recovered during a study of a mutant IDH1 vaccine in newly diagnosed glioma. Study details: With temozolomide cycles, or 4-6 weeks after radiotherapy alone, vaccination was started.

Details on this clone: Antigen: not known.

Data came from immunoSEQ multiplex PCR; TCRdb stores just in-frame clones and leaves some out. The repertoire includes roughly 36,000 clones, roughly 88% of them detected once, and approximately 2.3% sits in the top ten. Time point described: week 23, last vaccination. A 20-mer mutant IDH1 peptide at 300 ug was injected subcutaneously with topical imiquimod. Those who donated had recent WHO grade 3 or 4 IDH1-mutant, ATRX-lost astrocytomas. CDR1 is SGHTA, CDR2 FQGNSA, per germline. Trimming at V came to 5 bases and at J to 10 bases, leaving 10 bases not matched to a gene. The length of the CDR3 is 14 residues.

The sequence was collected from a man aged 40-55 years with glioma. This specimen consisted of PBMCs, obtained from a glioma patient whose treatment included an IDH1 peptide vaccine. The chain couples TRBV7-2 to TRBJ2-1, with 8 bases fitting TRBD2. The DNA for the CDR3 is TGTGCCAGCAGCAACGCGCGGGCGGGGGGCGAGCAGTTCTTC. Protein sequence: CASSNARAGGEQFF.